This T cell receptor (beta chain) was found in a study of blood T cell repertoires in COVID-19. Study summary: The study drew acute and convalescent COVID-19 samples from the United States, Italy and Spain. In each case, the material was cDNA or gDNA derived from T cells, B-cell-depleted T cells, or PBMCs.

This CDR3 region has 15 residues. CDR1 is SGHAT, CDR2 FQDESV, per germline (reference sequence). Trimming cost V 3 bases and J 2 bases, with 13 bases left between them. Original analysis: Amplification of reference gene primers provided the estimated nucleated cell counts. Some clones are missing from TCRdb's copy, which holds only in-frame ones; the method was immunoSEQ multiplex PCR. For V, J and clone size, that table is used; D and trimming come from the DNA. The table records about 83,000 clones, about 86% of them present only once. The rearrangement uses TRBV11-1 and TRBJ2-5, with TRBD1 as a possible D gene (6 bases). The receptor was derived from a woman aged 80 or over in a cohort sampled during active or convalescent COVID-19. The sequencing input was peripheral blood. CDR3 coding DNA: TGTGCCAGCAGCTTCATGGGGGCTGGGCAAGAGACCCAGTACTTC. Its translation: CASSFMGAGQETQYF.